This TCR beta chain derives from a study of CD8+ T cells in alopecia areata (dated by TCRdb to the late 2010s). For the study in its entirety: Treated patients were enrolled in an open-label pilot trial of oral tofacitinib, 5 to 10 mg twice daily, for moderate-to-severe alopecia areata. In both human patients and the C3H/HeJ mouse model, the study applied high-throughput TCRbeta sequencing to look at T cell clonal expansion in alopecia areata. RNA came from the PAXgene miRNA kit for fixed scalp, the miRNeasy kit for PBMCs, and the RNeasy kit for mouse skin. Scalp clonality was compared across normal scalp (n=4), patchy alopecia areata scalp (n=8), and alopecia totalis/universalis scalp (n=8). Biopsies were taken from tofacitinib-treated patients at baseline and again at 4 and 24 weeks into treatment, and several of those patients also had a later scalp biopsy. The SALT score, which quantifies the percentage of affected scalp surface area, was used to measure disease severity in treated patients. TCRbeta CDR3 regions were amplified by immunoSEQ multiplex PCR using 35 Vbeta forward and 13 Jbeta reverse primers. Tofacitinib was given for 6 to 18 months, followed by 6 months of follow-up off drug to assess delayed response and recurrence. On the human side, TCRbeta sequencing was run on scalp tissue and on sorted CD4+ and CD8+ peripheral blood T cells from healthy controls and from alopecia areata patients with either patchy or totalis/universalis disease.

The label giving this sample's time point can be read as: 24 weeks on oral tofacitinib. The treatment or condition label for this specimen denotes: oral pan-JAK inhibitor, 5-10 mg twice daily. Lesional scalp punch biopsies and peripheral blood were collected from alopecia areata patients. PBMCs were isolated by density centrifugation and stained for CD3, CD4 and CD8, and CD4+ and CD8+ T cells were sorted on a FACSAria. The paper's findings and limits, for the study overall: Because the treated cohort was small and included a single nonresponder, larger studies are needed to assess links between baseline CD8+ expansion and response. During tofacitinib treatment, many expanded lesional clones remained in scalp and blood, and this persistence may partly explain relapse after treatment is stopped. Scalp TCR repertoire analysis is complicated because resident alphabeta T cells in normal human skin are also sequenced, whereas mouse skin is dominated by gammadelta T cells. Shared TCR sequences between patients were less evident than in mice, which may be partly attributable to HLA diversity in the patient population. Tofacitinib significantly decreased scalp clonality and the number of expanded CD8+ clones among the top 100 scalp clones. Compared with normal scalp, lesional scalp had higher clonality and more expanded CD8+ clones, particularly in alopecia totalis/universalis, a pattern that suggests antigenic drive.

The germline V gene gives CDR1 as SQVTM and CDR2 as ANQGSEA. Compared with germline, V lacks 4 bases and J lacks 3 bases; bases without a gene match: 17. From its cysteine to its phenylalanine, the CDR3 spans 19 amino acids. The retained sequence is limited to the CDR3, 57 bases, with the frame set at the first base. Library prep was done by the immunoSEQ multiplex PCR assay. To provide template for TCR sequencing, every sample had RNA extracted and reverse transcribed into cDNA. First-strand cDNA was synthesized using SuperScript III with a 2:1 mix of oligo-dT and random hexamers. A synthetic immune receptor repertoire was used to gauge amplification bias, and whatever bias remained was removed computationally. In the authors' own workflow: After raw reads were preprocessed to remove errors, the CDR3 was defined following IMGT conventions as running from the conserved cysteine to phenylalanine. To get clonality, Shannon entropy was normalized by log2 of the number of productive unique TCRs and the result was subtracted from 1. CD4 or CD8 identity of scalp clones was inferred by cross-referencing scalp TCRbeta sequences with sorted blood CD4 and CD8 repertoires. TCRdb holds this immuneACCESS table with in-frame rearrangements only. Some clones are missing; in checked studies, unresolved V genes explain under half, and the rest has no known cause. The V and J calls and clone size come from that table; D and trimming were worked out from the DNA. Present in this sample are 80,000 to 100,000 clones, 44% of which were seen just once. The top ten hold more than 15% of the sample.

Turning to this clone: Its antigen is still unknown. No base quality information exists; no much larger clone differs at one position.

The sequence was collected from a human donor with alopecia areata. This specimen was CD8+ T cells sorted from blood, taken at week 24, from a patient treated with tofacitinib. The chain couples TRBV29-1 to TRBJ2-2; TRBD2 aligns with 10 central bases. The nucleotide sequence reads as follows: TGCAGCGTTGCCTTAGGACAGGCTAGCGGGAGATCGTACACCGGGGAGCTGTTTTTT. It is translated as CSVALGQASGRSYTGELFF.